These 13 T cell receptor beta chains were all obtained from the same sample, sequenced in a study of a mutant IDH1 vaccine in newly diagnosed glioma. The protocol was immunoSEQ multiplex PCR, while the TCRdb copy is restricted to in-frame clones and leaves out a portion. The sample has 50,000 to 65,000 clones, 80% to 85% seen once; the top ten hold approximately 3.2%. Time point given: week 47, end of study. Vaccinated patients received 300 ug of mutant IDH1 20-mer peptide per dose, with topical imiquimod. For these TCRs, the target antigens are not known. The specimen comprised PBMCs, sampled from a glioma patient whose treatment included an IDH1 peptide vaccine. All receptors come from a woman between 45 and 60 years old with glioma.

The chain couples TRBV29-1 to TRBJ1-3, with 9 bases identical to TRBD1. The CDR3 runs 17 residues. Germline V lookup: CDR1 SQVTM, CDR2 ANQGSEA. Trimming cost V 0 bases and J 0 bases; bases outside gene matches: 6. CDR3 bases: TGCAGCGTTGAAGATCTACAGGGGGCCAACTCTGGAAACACCATATATTTT. Its protein product is CSVEDLQGANSGNTIYF.

J is TRBJ2-7 and V is TRBV6-1; TRBD2 is a possible D gene (6 bases). Germline V gene data show CDR1 as MNHNS and CDR2 as SASEGT. Trimming shortened V by 6 bases and J by 7 bases, and 22 bases separated the two germline ends. The CDR3 has 15 residues. CDR3 sequence: CASRAGRGQGGEQYF. CDR3 DNA: TGTGCCAGCAGGGCGGGAAGAGGGCAGGGAGGTGAGCAGTACTTC.

The CDR3 DNA follows: TGTGCCAGCAGTCCGACAGGGGCAGGAAACACCATATATTTT. Translation: CASSPTGAGNTIYF. The chain recombines TRBV6-1 with TRBJ1-3; 8 bases are a match to TRBD1. CDR1 and CDR2 from the germline V gene are MNHNS and SASEGT. J gave up 4 bases and V 5 bases, and 4 bases lay outside the gene matches. CDR3 length equals 14 residues.

This chain connects TRBV6-5 to TRBJ1-1; D is unresolved. The CDR3 covers 14 residues. V gave up 6 bases and J gave up 4 bases, with 15 bases separating them. From germline, CDR1 is MNHEY and CDR2 SVGAGI. The CDR3 DNA is TGTGCCAGCAGCCTCGGTCGTACGGTCACTGAAGCTTTCTTT. Protein product: CASSLGRTVTEAFF.

The CDR3 sequence is CASRTGGPGYTF. In DNA form, the CDR3 reads TGTGCCAGTAGGACAGGGGGCCCTGGCTACACCTTC. This chain uses TRBV19 with TRBJ1-2; 10 bases are a match to TRBD1. Germline lookup yields CDR1 LNHDA and CDR2 SQIVND (reference sequence). The V segment lost 6 bases and the J segment 7 bases; nucleotides outside the gene matches: 2. CDR3 size: 12 residues.

This chain connects TRBV14 to TRBJ2-3, with a tentative D call TRBD2 (7 bases). The germline V and J ends were trimmed by 5 bases and 4 bases, with 16 bases remaining between them. Germline-derived CDR1 and CDR2 are SGHDN and FVKESK. The CDR3 loop spans 15 amino acids. The CDR3 region is CASSRDGGRSDTQYF. CDR3 nucleotides: TGTGCCAGCAGCAGGGACGGGGGGCGATCAGATACGCAGTATTTT.

This clone was observed a single time. The chain is built from TRBV9 and TRBJ2-3, with TRBD2 identical over 11 bases. With 6 bases clipped from V and 2 bases from J, the junction kept 5 bases outside the gene matches. CDR1 and CDR2 from the germline V gene are SGDLS and YYNGEE. This CDR3 spans 15 amino acids. The CDR3, as DNA: TGTGCCAGCACGTTGGGACTAGCGGCCACAGATACGCAGTATTTT. Translation gives CASTLGLAATDTQYF.

The chain recombines TRBV6-4 with TRBJ1-1; D unresolved. CDR1 and CDR2 from the germline V gene are MRHNA and SNTAGT. This CDR3 comprises 12 residues. Deletions cut 5 bases from V and 3 bases from J, with 7 bases between. CDR3 DNA sequence: TGTGCCAGCAGTCCCGTTCACACTGAAGCTTTCTTT. This translates into CASSPVHTEAFF.

This chain connects TRBV27 to TRBJ1-1; D remains ambiguous. The V and J ends lost 6 bases and 2 bases respectively, with 10 bases between them. The CDR3 is 13 amino acids. Germline values: CDR1 MNHEY, CDR2 SMNVEV (reference sequence). The DNA of the CDR3 is TGTGCCAGCAGCCCCAGCTTTAACACTGAAGCTTTCTTT. It encodes CASSPSFNTEAFF.

In regard to this clone: A junction end diverges from the germline sequence, so it may reflect a read error. The chain links TRBV7-9 to TRBJ2-1, with 10 bases identical to TRBD1. Germline CDR1 and CDR2: SEHNR and FQNEAQ (reference sequence). CDR3 size: 12 residues. DNA for the CDR3: TGTGCCAGCAGCGCCACCGGGACAGGGGTGATCTTC. This sequence encodes CASSATGTGVIF.

This clone was counted only a few times. The J gene is TRBJ1-5, the V gene TRBV18; the D gene is possibly TRBD1 (5 bases). The CDR3 is made up of 13 amino acids. The V gene lost 2 bases and the J gene lost 6 bases, with 8 bases spanning the gap. Germline V gene lookup returns CDR1 KGHSH and CDR2 LQKENI. CDR3 in DNA: TGTGCCAGCTCACCAGGGACGGGTCAGCCCCAGCATTTT. Translating gives CASSPGTGQPQHF.

The chain couples TRBV9 to TRBJ1-4; 7 nucleotides align to TRBD1. The length of the CDR3 is 17 residues. V was pared by 3 bases and J by 0 bases, with 8 bases of the junction left unmatched. Per the germline V gene, CDR1 is SGDLS and CDR2 is YYNGEE. This chain's CDR3 is CASSERQGLATNEKLFF. CDR3 sequence (DNA): TGTGCCAGCAGCGAACGACAGGGACTTGCAACTAATGAAAAACTGTTTTTT.

J is TRBJ1-1 and V is TRBV5-1; D is undetermined. CDR1 is SGHRS and CDR2 is YFSETQ in the germline V gene. Trimming stripped 6 bases from V and 3 bases from J, with 12 bases between. The CDR3 is 13 residues long. The CDR3 DNA reads as TGCGCCAGCAAACGGACTTCGGACACTGAAGCTTTCTTT. Amino acid sequence: CASKRTSDTEAFF.